The rows below give T cell receptor beta chains drawn from one sample of a study of T-cell memory formation after mild COVID-19. TCRdb reanalysed the 5' RACE reads using MiXCR and keeps one entry per CDR3 protein. The sample includes 350,000 or so distinct CDR3 sequences, roughly 13% of them seen just once. Sequencing input: PBMCs or a T cell subset sorted from them (not recorded which). Receptor source: a man in his late teens or twenties who had mild COVID-19 (a few samples of this study predate the infection). Cell type and time point are not known. Both conserved end residues are part of each CDR3. A D gene is named only where the DNA matches it firmly. Only some rows state a clone size, as once, few, many or a class for expanded clones.

DNA: TGTGCCAGCAGTGCGGGACGGCCGACGGGAAACACCATATATTTT
CDR3: CASSAGRPTGNTIYF
size: few
D: .
V: TRBV7-2
J: TRBJ1-3

DNA: TGTGCCAGCAGCGCCACAGGGGGCTGGACTGAAGCTTTCTTT
CDR3: CASSATGGWTEAFF
size: .
D: TRBD1
V: TRBV9
J: TRBJ1-1

DNA: TGTGCCAGCAGTCAAGCGGGGGAGGGAAATGAGCAGTTCTTC
CDR3: CASSQAGEGNEQFF
size: .
D: TRBD2
V: TRBV9
J: TRBJ2-1

DNA: TGCGCCAGCAGCTTCAGCGGGACATCCCAAGAGACCCAGTACTTC
CDR3: CASSFSGTSQETQYF
size: .
D: .
V: TRBV5-1
J: TRBJ2-5

DNA: TGTGCCAGCAGCCCGGGACTAGTACAGGGTGAGCAGTTCTTC
CDR3: CASSPGLVQGEQFF
size: few
D: TRBD2
V: TRBV7-3
J: TRBJ2-1

DNA: TGTGCCAGCAGCTTAGGGCAGGGGGCGACAGGTGAGCAGTTCTTC
CDR3: CASSLGQGATGEQFF
size: few
D: TRBD1
V: TRBV7-9
J: TRBJ2-1

DNA: TGCACCAGCTGGCCGGGCGCTGGGTTGTTCTTC
CDR3: CTSWPGAGLFF
size: .
D: .
V: TRBV1
J: TRBJ2-1

DNA: TGTGCCAGCAGCGCTTCCCCAATTACCCGGGGTACCCACGAGCAGTACTTC
CDR3: CASSASPITRGTHEQYF
size: few
D: .
V: TRBV6-2/TRBV6-3
J: TRBJ2-7

DNA: TGCGCCAGCAGTTTCAGGGTCGGCACCGGGGAGCTGTTTTTT
CDR3: CASSFRVGTGELFF
size: many
D: .
V: TRBV4-3
J: TRBJ2-2

DNA: TGTGCCACCTCAGGGATCCCGAAAGATACGCAGTATTTT
CDR3: CATSGIPKDTQYF
size: .
D: .
V: TRBV19
J: TRBJ2-3

DNA: TGCAGTGCTATGAAGAGGACCGGGGAGCTGTTTTTT
CDR3: CSAMKRTGELFF
size: .
D: .
V: TRBV20-1
J: TRBJ2-2

DNA: TGTGCCAGCACCGAGGCCCCGGTCGGGTCTGCCACAGATACGCAGTATTTT
CDR3: CASTEAPVGSATDTQYF
size: few
D: .
V: TRBV4-2
J: TRBJ2-3

DNA: TGTGCCGGCCAGACGGAGGGACCCACTAACTATGGCTACACCTTC
CDR3: CAGQTEGPTNYGYTF
size: few
D: .
V: TRBV11-3
J: TRBJ1-2

DNA: TGCAGCGTTGAAGATCAGCGGGGATACAATGAGCAGTTCTTC
CDR3: CSVEDQRGYNEQFF
size: many
D: TRBD2
V: TRBV29-1
J: TRBJ2-1